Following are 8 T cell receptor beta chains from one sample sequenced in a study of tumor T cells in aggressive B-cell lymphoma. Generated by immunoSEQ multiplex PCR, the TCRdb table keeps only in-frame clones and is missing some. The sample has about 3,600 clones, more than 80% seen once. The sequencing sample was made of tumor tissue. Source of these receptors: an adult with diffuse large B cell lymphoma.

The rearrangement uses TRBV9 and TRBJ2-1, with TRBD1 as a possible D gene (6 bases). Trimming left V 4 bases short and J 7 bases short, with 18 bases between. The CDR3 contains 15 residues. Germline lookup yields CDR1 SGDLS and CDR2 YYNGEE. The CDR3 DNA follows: TGTGCCAGCAGCCCGGGAACCCTAGGGGGTAATGAGCAGTTCTTC. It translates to CASSPGTLGGNEQFF.

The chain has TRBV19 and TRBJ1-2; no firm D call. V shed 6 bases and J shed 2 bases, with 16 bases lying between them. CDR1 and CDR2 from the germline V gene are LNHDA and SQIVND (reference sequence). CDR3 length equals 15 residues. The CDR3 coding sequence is TGTGCCAGTAGCACGTCTAGCAGCGGAAACTATGGCTACACCTTC. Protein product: CASSTSSSGNYGYTF.

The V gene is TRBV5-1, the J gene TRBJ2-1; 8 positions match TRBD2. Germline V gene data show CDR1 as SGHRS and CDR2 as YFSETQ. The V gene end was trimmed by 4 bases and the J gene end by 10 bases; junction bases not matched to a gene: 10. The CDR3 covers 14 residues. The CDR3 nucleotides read TGCGCCAGCAGCACCAATCGGGGGGGAGAGGAGCAGTTCTTC. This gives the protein CASSTNRGGEEQFF. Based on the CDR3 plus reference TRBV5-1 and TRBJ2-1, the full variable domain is KAGVTQTPRYLIKTRGQQVTLSCSPISGHRSVSWYQQTPGQGLQFLFEYFSETQRNKGNFPGRFSGRQFSNSRSEMNVSTLELGDSALYLCASSTNRGGEEQFFGPGTRLTVL.

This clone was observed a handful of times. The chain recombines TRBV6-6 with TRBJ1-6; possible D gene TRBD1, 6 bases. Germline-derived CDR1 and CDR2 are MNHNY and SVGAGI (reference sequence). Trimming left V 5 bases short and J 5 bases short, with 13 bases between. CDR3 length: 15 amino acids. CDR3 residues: CASSGLGGNNSPLHF. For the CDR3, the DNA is TGTGCCAGCAGTGGCCTTGGGGGCAATAATTCACCCCTCCACTTT.

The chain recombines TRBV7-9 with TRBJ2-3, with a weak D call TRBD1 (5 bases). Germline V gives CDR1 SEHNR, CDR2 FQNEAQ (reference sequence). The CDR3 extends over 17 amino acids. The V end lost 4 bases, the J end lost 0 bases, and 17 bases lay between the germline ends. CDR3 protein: CASSSPAQGPSTDTQYF. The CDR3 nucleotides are TGTGCCAGCAGCTCCCCTGCGCAGGGTCCTAGCACAGATACGCAGTATTTT.

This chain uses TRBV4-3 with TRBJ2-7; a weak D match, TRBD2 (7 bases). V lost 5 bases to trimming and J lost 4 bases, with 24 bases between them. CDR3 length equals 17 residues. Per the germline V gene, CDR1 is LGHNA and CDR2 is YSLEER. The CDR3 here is CASSEGTSGGLLYEQYF. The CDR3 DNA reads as TGCGCCAGCAGCGAAGGTACCTCCGGGGGGCTGCTGTACGAGCAGTACTTC.

This CDR3 reads CASRGGRDYGYTF. The CDR3, as DNA: TGTGCCAGCCGCGGTGGCCGCGACTATGGCTACACCTTC. The chain joins TRBV7-9 to TRBJ1-2, with unresolved D. Trimming pared 8 bases from V and 3 bases from J, leaving 13 bases between. The CDR3 has 13 amino acids. Germline V gives CDR1 SEHNR, CDR2 FQNEAQ (reference sequence). Full variable domain (rest looked up from reference TRBV7-9 and TRBJ1-2): DTGVSQNPRHKITKRGQNVTFRCDPISEHNRLYWYRQTLGQGPEFLTYFQNEAQLEKSRLLSDRFSAERPKGSFSTLEIQRTEQGDSAMYLCASRGGRDYGYTFGSGTRLTVV.

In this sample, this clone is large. CDR3: CASSVSGYTEAFF. The CDR3 region has the DNA TGTGCCAGCAGCGTTTCCGGTTACACTGAAGCTTTCTTT. This chain connects TRBV9 to TRBJ1-1; no firm D call. V lost 2 bases and J lost 3, with 8 bases in between. The CDR3 contains 13 residues. CDR1 SGDLS and CDR2 YYNGEE come from the germline V gene.